This T cell receptor beta chain derives from a study of PD-1 blockade in classical Hodgkin lymphoma. On this clone itself: Antigen specificity is unknown.

Study outcomes and limitations: Baseline TCR diversity was reportedly lower in newly diagnosed patients than healthy donors. Still unresolved is the cause of the repertoire differences, which may be disease activity or prior therapy. Exclusion removed patients who began nivolumab under 1 year after ASCT. Newly diagnosed and completely responding patients shared comparable baseline diversity.

Patients all relapsed after autologous stem cell transplantation, and there was variation in brentuximab vedotin exposure. Sequencing used immunoSEQ multiplex PCR; TCRdb keeps in-frame clones, though not all of them. Of 40,000 or so clones in the sample, about 82% were seen once. Germline V gives CDR1 SGHVS, CDR2 FNYEAQ. V lost 2 bases, J lost 2 bases, and 6 bases stayed unmatched. The CDR3 is 17 residues long. The clonotype originates from a human donor with classical Hodgkin lymphoma. This sample comprised peripheral blood mononuclear cells (PBMCs), obtained at baseline. This chain uses TRBV7-6 with TRBJ1-5, with 10 bases identical to TRBD1. CDR3 amino acids: CASSLPSTGGGNQPQHF. The CDR3 region has the DNA TGTGCCAGCAGCTTACCCTCGACAGGGGGCGGCAATCAGCCCCAGCATTTT.